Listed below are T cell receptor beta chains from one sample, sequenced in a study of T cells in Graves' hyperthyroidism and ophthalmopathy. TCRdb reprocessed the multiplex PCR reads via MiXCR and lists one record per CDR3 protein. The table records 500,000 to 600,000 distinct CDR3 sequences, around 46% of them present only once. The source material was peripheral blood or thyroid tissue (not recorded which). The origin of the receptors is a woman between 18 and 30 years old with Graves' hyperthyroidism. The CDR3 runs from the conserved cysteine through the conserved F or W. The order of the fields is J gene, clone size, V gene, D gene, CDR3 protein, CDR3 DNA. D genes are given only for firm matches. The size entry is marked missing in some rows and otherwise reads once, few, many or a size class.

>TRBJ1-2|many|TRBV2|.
CASSESGPNYGYTF
TGTGCCAGCAGTGAGTCGGGCCCTAACTATGGCTACACCTTC
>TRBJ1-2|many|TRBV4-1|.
CASSQVGYGYTF
TGCGCCAGCAGCCAAGTGGGGTATGGCTACACCTTC
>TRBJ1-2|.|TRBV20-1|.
CSARGRDGYTF
TGCAGTGCTAGGGGCAGGGATGGCTACACCTTC
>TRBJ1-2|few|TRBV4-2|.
CASSRPQVGRVRRLNYGYTF
TGTGCCAGCAGCCGCCCTCAGGTGGGCAGGGTAAGGAGACTGAACTATGGCTACACCTTC
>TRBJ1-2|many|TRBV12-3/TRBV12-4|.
CASRIKGQGRNGYTF
TGTGCCAGCAGAATAAAAGGACAAGGGAGAAATGGCTACACCTTC
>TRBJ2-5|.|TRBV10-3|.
CAISGRGQKTQYF
TGTGCCATCAGTGGTAGGGGCCAGAAGACCCAGTACTTC
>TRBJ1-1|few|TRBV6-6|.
CASTSEGGVSGTEAFF
TGTGCCAGCACCTCGGAGGGAGGGGTATCGGGCACTGAAGCTTTCTTT
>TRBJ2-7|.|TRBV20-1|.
CSAPVPGYNEQYF
TGCAGTGCCCCCGTTCCGGGATACAACGAGCAGTACTTC
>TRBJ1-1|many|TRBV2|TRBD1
CASRETGADLVAFF
TGTGCCAGCAGGGAGACAGGGGCGGATTTAGTGGCTTTCTTT
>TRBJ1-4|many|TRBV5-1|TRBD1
CASSFGTGDEKLFF
TGCGCCAGCAGCTTCGGGACAGGGGATGAAAAACTGTTTTTT
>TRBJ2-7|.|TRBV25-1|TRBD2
CASSEFGLAGTFYEQYF
TGTGCCAGCAGTGAATTCGGACTAGCGGGAACTTTCTACGAGCAGTACTTC
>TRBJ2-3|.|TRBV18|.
CASSPRREDTQYF
TGTGCCAGCTCACCGAGGAGGGAAGATACGCAGTATTTT
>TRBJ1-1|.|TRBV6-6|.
CASSPTSSGSRGTFF
TGTGCCAGCAGCCCCACCTCTAGCGGGAGTCGTGGCACTTTCTTT
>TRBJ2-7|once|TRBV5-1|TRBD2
CASSSTGTSREQYF
TGCGCCAGCAGCTCCACTGGGACTAGCCGCGAGCAGTACTTC
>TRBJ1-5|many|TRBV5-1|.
CASSLVARTSNQPQHF
TGCGCCAGCAGCTTGGTTGCCAGAACAAGCAATCAGCCCCAGCATTTT
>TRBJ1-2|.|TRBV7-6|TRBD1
CASSPPGQGFYGYTF
TGTGCCAGCAGCCCACCGGGACAGGGGTTCTATGGCTACACCTTC
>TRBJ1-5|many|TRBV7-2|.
CASSVFAGVGQPQHF
TGTGCCAGCAGCGTGTTTGCAGGGGTCGGGCAGCCCCAGCATTTT
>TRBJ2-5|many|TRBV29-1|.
CSVEGSQETQYF
TGCAGCGTTGAAGGCAGTCAAGAGACCCAGTACTTC
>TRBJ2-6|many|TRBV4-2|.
CASSQAGRWVFTGANVLTF
TGTGCCAGCAGCCAAGCCGGACGTTGGGTCTTCACTGGGGCCAACGTCCTGACTTTC
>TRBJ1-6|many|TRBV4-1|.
CASSQGEQEYNSPLHF
TGCGCCAGCAGCCAAGGAGAACAGGAGTATAATTCACCCCTCCACTTT
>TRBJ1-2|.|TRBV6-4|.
CASSDSGLDYTF
TGTGCCAGCAGTGACTCTGGACTGGACTACACCTTC
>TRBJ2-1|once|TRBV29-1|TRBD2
CSATTSGTYNEQFF
TGCAGCGCCACGACTAGCGGGACTTACAATGAGCAGTTCTTC
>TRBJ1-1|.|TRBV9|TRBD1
CASSATDRGNTEAFF
TGTGCCAGCAGTGCTACCGACAGGGGCAACACTGAAGCTTTCTTT
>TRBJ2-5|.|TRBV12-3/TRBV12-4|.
CASSRLGAPQETQYF
TGTGCCAGCAGTCGCCTGGGGGCTCCTCAAGAGACCCAGTACTTC
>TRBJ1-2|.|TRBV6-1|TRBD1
CASRTNRGGGYTF
TGTGCCAGCAGGACGAACAGGGGGGGCGGCTACACCTTC
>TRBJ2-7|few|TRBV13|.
CASSPTGTYEQHF
TGTGCCAGCAGTCCTACAGGGACCTACGAGCAGCACTTC
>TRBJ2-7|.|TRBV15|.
CATSSYRGRPYEQYF
TGTGCCACCAGCAGTTATAGAGGACGACCCTACGAGCAGTACTTC
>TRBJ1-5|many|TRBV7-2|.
CASTLGNQPQHF
TGTGCCAGCACGCTGGGCAATCAGCCCCAGCATTTT
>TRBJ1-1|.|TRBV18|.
CASSPPPEGDTEAFF
TGTGCCAGCTCACCACCGCCAGAGGGGGATACTGAAGCTTTCTTT
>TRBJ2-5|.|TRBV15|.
CATSRDQETQYF
TGTGCCACCAGCAGAGATCAAGAGACCCAGTACTTC
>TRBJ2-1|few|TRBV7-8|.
CASSSSGFQFF
TGTGCCAGCAGCTCGTCGGGATTTCAGTTCTTC
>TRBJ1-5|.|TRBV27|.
CASSFRGRRPQHF
TGTGCCAGCAGTTTTCGGGGACGTCGGCCCCAGCATTTT
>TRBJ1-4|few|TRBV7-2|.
CASSQEHATNEKLFF
TGTGCCAGCAGCCAAGAACATGCAACTAATGAAAAACTGTTTTTT
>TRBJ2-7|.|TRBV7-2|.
CASSKSGAFTGGYEQYF
TGTGCCAGCAGCAAATCTGGAGCCTTCACCGGGGGCTACGAGCAGTACTTC
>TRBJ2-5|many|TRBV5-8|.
CASSPDLTLLGETQYF
TGTGCCAGCAGCCCAGACCTGACCCTCCTGGGGGAGACCCAGTACTTC
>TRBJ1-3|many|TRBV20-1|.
CSASNSGNTIYF
TGCAGTGCTAGCAACTCTGGAAACACCATATATTTT
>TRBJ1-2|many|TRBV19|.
CASSMGLTNYGYTF
TGTGCCAGTAGTATGGGACTTACGAACTATGGCTACACCTTC
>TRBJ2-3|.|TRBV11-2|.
CASSWRGRTDTQYF
TGTGCCAGCAGCTGGCGGGGCAGGACAGATACGCAGTATTTT
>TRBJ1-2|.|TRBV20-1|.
CSATGATTNYGYTF
TGCAGTGCGACCGGGGCCACAACTAACTATGGCTACACCTTC
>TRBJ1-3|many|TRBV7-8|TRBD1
CASSSGQKRSIYF
TGTGCCAGCAGCTCGGGACAGAAGAGATCCATATATTTT
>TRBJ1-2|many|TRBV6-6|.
CASSTWAAGYTF
TGTGCCAGCAGTACTTGGGCGGCAGGCTACACCTTC
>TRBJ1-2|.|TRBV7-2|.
CASSRGGAGGYTF
TGTGCCAGCAGCCGAGGGGGGGCTGGGGGCTACACCTTC
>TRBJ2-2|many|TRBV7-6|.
CASSLDIGAGELFF
TGTGCCAGCAGCTTAGACATAGGGGCCGGGGAGCTGTTTTTT